This T cell receptor beta chain was identified in a study of tumor and adjacent non-tumor tissue in lung cancer. Study results and caveats: Top 100 clones took a larger repertoire share in normal lung.

RNA was extracted from bulk tissue without any cell sorting. This non-tumor lung sample came from over 3 cm beyond the tumor edge. TCRbeta libraries were built with three rounds of nested PCR, modified from ARM-PCR. TCRdb re-analysed the multiplex PCR reads in MiXCR, keeping a single row per CDR3 protein. The sample comprises nearly 50,000 distinct CDR3 sequences, less than 70% of which are singletons, and 30% rests with the top ten. This clonotype appeared many times. The antigen is not known. The CDR3 has 15 amino acids. The V segment lost 0 bases and the J segment 6 bases; nucleotides outside the gene matches: 4. Germline V gene data show CDR1 as DFQATT and CDR2 as SNEGSKA (reference sequence).

This TCR derives from a woman aged 70 to 79 with non-small cell lung cancer. Sample: distant non-tumor lung tissue. This chain uses TRBV20-1 with TRBJ1-5; TRBD1 agrees at 11 bases. The CDR3, as DNA: TGCAGTGCTAGAGACCGGGACAGGGGGTTTCAGCCCCAGCATTTT. It encodes CSARDRDRGFQPQHF.